The rows below give T cell receptor beta chains drawn from one sample of a study of CD8 T cells in Susac syndrome. MiXCR, run by TCRdb on the immunoSEQ multiplex PCR reads, gives a single entry per CDR3 protein. The table includes nearly 200,000 distinct CDR3 sequences, roughly 95% detected once. The sequencing sample was made of CD4+ T cells from PBMCs. These receptors all come from a human donor with multiple sclerosis. The conserved cysteine and the conserved F or W are not part of the CDR3 here.

V gene,J gene,CDR3 protein
TRBV7-2,TRBJ1-2,ASSLGTAAFGGYT
TRBV12-3/TRBV12-4,TRBJ2-2,ASSEGFNTGELF
TRBV15,TRBJ1-1,ATSFSASGTEAF
TRBV3-1,TRBJ1-5,ASSQGGSQPQH
TRBV20-1,TRBJ2-5,SATGTETQY
TRBV9,TRBJ2-5,ASSVTPGLAGETQY
TRBV12-5,TRBJ2-7,ASGRGYDEQY
TRBV6-1,TRBJ2-7,ASSEGGGN
TRBV29-1,TRBJ2-5,SVAPGSAHQETQY
TRBV29-1,TRBJ1-1,SVASTGNTEAF
TRBV20-1,TRBJ2-3,SAREGYRTDTQY
TRBV9,TRBJ2-7,ASSVPSRSYYEQY
TRBV19,TRBJ1-2,ASQTGGFRDYGYT
TRBV19,TRBJ2-5,ASRVGPSGETQY
TRBV7-9,TRBJ2-7,ASSPVPAAGRYEQY
TRBV27,TRBJ2-3,ASSHSQTDTQY
TRBV12-3/TRBV12-4,TRBJ2-7,ASSFRQGGSYEQY
TRBV24-1,TRBJ2-2,ATSDTRSGAGELF
TRBV7-9,TRBJ2-7,ASSRLGAYEQY
TRBV30,TRBJ2-1,AWSGDIYNEQF
TRBV20-1,TRBJ2-3,SAEGATGPDTQY
TRBV11-2,TRBJ1-2,ASSFGGINYGYT
TRBV24-1,TRBJ2-1,ATNGNNEQF
TRBV25-1,TRBJ2-5,ASSGTGRQETQY
TRBV25-1,TRBJ1-6,ASTGGWRSPLH
TRBV20-1,TRBJ1-5,SARDRGPQPQH
TRBV12-3/TRBV12-4,TRBJ2-3,ASTRTDTQY
TRBV7-3,TRBJ2-1,ASSLSGSYNEQF
TRBV3-1,TRBJ2-1,ASSLRTGGEFSYNEQF
TRBV9,TRBJ2-2,ASSVVETSNTGELF
TRBV30,TRBJ2-3,AWSVRTTQY
TRBV4-1,TRBJ2-7,ASSQGIPVGPYEQY
TRBV12-2,TRBJ1-2,ASRFSYGYT
TRBV30,TRBJ1-2,AWEASQGLGYT
TRBV3-1,TRBJ2-3,ASSQGGGTDTQY
TRBV19,TRBJ1-2,ASSPGLYGYT
TRBV29-1,TRBJ1-2,SARREGTIKCT
TRBV2,TRBJ1-2,ASGEDSPSYT
TRBV15,TRBJ2-3,ATSSRWTADTQY
TRBV7-2,TRBJ2-3,ASTSPKGVTDTQY
TRBV29-1,TRBJ1-2,SPGGIREGYT
TRBV29-1,TRBJ1-5,SVSGTGPRQPQH
TRBV29-1,TRBJ2-4,SVEGASDIQY
TRBV20-1,TRBJ1-6,SAREPLQPLH
TRBV4-1,TRBJ2-1,ASSQGPGAANEQF
TRBV12-3/TRBV12-4,TRBJ1-5,ASSRRDRENQPQH
TRBV20-1,TRBJ1-5,SARGGDQPQH
TRBV20-1,TRBJ1-1,SADDRTPGRTEAF
TRBV11-2,TRBJ2-7,ASSLVAGRGYEQY
TRBV7-2,TRBJ2-7,ASSFVPRFYEQY
TRBV6-1,TRBJ2-3,ASSSILTTPDTQY
TRBV5-6,TRBJ2-1,ASSLGSGPYNEQF
TRBV24-1,TRBJ2-3,ATSDFWGDTQY
TRBV18,TRBJ1-2,ASSPRVTDYGYT
TRBV7-2,TRBJ2-5,ASSLVHRPGQETQY
TRBV11-2,TRBJ2-1,ASSLGRAGRNEQF